This T cell receptor (beta chain) emerged from a study of blood T cell repertoires in COVID-19. Study-wide context: There were acute and convalescent COVID-19 samples, and they came from the United States, Italy and Spain. T cells, B-cell-depleted T cells, or PBMCs supplied cDNA or gDNA.

One Seattle source followed patients from active infection through their disease course. Per the study methods: Quantification of nucleated cells was approximated via reference gene primer amplification. Using immunoSEQ multiplex PCR, the repertoire was profiled, and TCRdb retains in-frame clones only, with some absent. The V and J calls and clone size are taken from that table; D and trimming were inferred from the DNA. The sample carries some 130,000 clones, 80% to 90% recorded once. This clonotype originated in a man between 60 and 75 years old with COVID-19, enrolled during active disease. The specimen was peripheral blood.

CDR3 DNA: TGTGCCAGCAGTTTTCGGCAGGGGGCCGTCGGGGGCTACACCTTC. This gives the protein CASSFRQGAVGGYTF. The chain carries TRBV27 and TRBJ1-2; 8 bases align to TRBD1. The trim removed 3 bases at V and 8 bases at J, leaving 11 bases unmatched. CDR3 length equals 15 residues. Germline CDR1 MNHEY, CDR2 SMNVEV (reference sequence).